The text below deals with one T cell receptor beta chain. Its antigen is currently not known. Qualities for individual bases were not recorded, and no much larger clone is one base off. The sample comes from a study of CD8 T cells in Susac syndrome (dated by TCRdb to the late 2010s). The study in broad terms: Whether CD8+ T cell activation and differentiation in Susac syndrome was antigen driven was tested using repertoire sequencing. The clonality of the CD8+ T cell repertoire was compared across approximately 12 healthy donors, around 14 Susac syndrome patients and roughly 15 multiple sclerosis patients. Results the study describes overall, beyond this receptor: The TCR sequencing and HLA analysis was acknowledged to have included a relatively small number of individuals.

RNA was extracted with the RNeasy kit and roughly 0.45 to 1 ug was reverse transcribed using random hexamers. The immunoSEQ multiplex PCR assay, which covers 54 Vbeta and 13 Jbeta segments, was used to amplify TCR beta CDR3 regions. To correct PCR amplification bias, a synthetic template baseline was used for both primer optimization and computational correction. The study's processing was this. Only productive sequences were kept, with reads annotated to V, D and J genes according to IMGT and analyzed in immunoSEQ Analyzer. Clonality was computed as one minus Shannon entropy normalized by log2 of the number of productive unique sequences. Public and private clones were assessed among the 100 most prevalent clones of each patient and control. Susac-specific clones were defined as absent from healthy and MS cohorts, about 1,100 published viral clones and other ImmuneACCESS disease sequences. TCRdb passed the public sequencing reads through fastp at Q25 and MiXCR, retaining productive beta sequences. When rows share a CDR3 protein, they turn into one entry using the most common DNA and genes. TCRdb assigned the V and J calls; the authors' analysis was not used. The sample records some 100,000 distinct CDR3 sequences, around 92% of which are singletons. The top ten hold approximately 0.12% of the sample.

Including cysteine and phenylalanine, the CDR3 has 13 amino acids. The sequence is cut down to CDR3 DNA, 39 bases in frame from base 1. V is pared back by 0 bases and J by 10 bases, with 10 bases lying between the germline termini. Sequences SGHTA (CDR1) and FQGNSA (CDR2) are obtained from the germline V gene. High-throughput TCR beta sequencing profiled peripheral blood CD8+ and CD4+ T cells from healthy donors, Susac syndrome patients and multiple sclerosis patients. The healthy donors served as controls matched for age and sex. Bulk CD8+ and CD4+ T cells were purified by magnetic negative isolation, whereas CD8+ TEMRA cells were enriched by FACS. Blood was drawn into EDTA tubes, processed within 24 hours, and PBMCs were isolated by density gradient centrifugation. PBMCs destined for TCR sequencing were cryopreserved in liquid nitrogen and later thawed in a 37 °C water bath. The sorted or isolated CD4+, CD8+ and CD8+ TEMRA cells reached a purity of at least 90%.

Rearrangement joined TRBV7-2 to TRBJ2-1; the D gene identity is not certain. Sequencing used CD8+ T cells from PBMCs. The TCR was taken from a human donor in good health. CDR3 region: CASSLAPPREQFF. Here is the DNA: TGTGCCAGCAGCTTAGCCCCCCCCAGGGAGCAGTTCTTC.